This T cell receptor (beta chain) was documented in a study of post-analysis software for immune sequencing data. Study-wide background: Some patients lacked subtype; others had relapsing-remitting, secondary progressive or progressive-relapsing disease.

cDNA libraries of TCR beta carried unique molecular identifiers. TCRdb re-analysed the PCR reads in MiXCR, keeping a single row per CDR3 protein. The sample carries just over 250,000 distinct CDR3 sequences, roughly a third recorded once. Study-wide results and caveats: Patients showed TRBV5-6, TRBV5-1 and TRBV20-1 among 4 or 5 TRBV segments more frequent than in controls. Diversity measured as normalized Chao1 was significantly lower in multiple sclerosis patients than in controls.

Trimming cost V 0 bases and J 7 bases; bases outside gene matches: 7. This CDR3 region has 17 residues. The V gene's germline CDR1 is SGDLS and CDR2 YYNGEE. In its sample, this clonotype was seen many times. Antigen specificity is unknown. The chain links TRBV9 to TRBJ2-3; 14 nucleotides match TRBD2. This TCR derives from a girl under 18 with multiple sclerosis. Sequenced material: blood. CDR3 bases: TGTGCCAGCAGCGTAGAAGGGACTAGCGGGGGAAGAAATACGCAGTATTTT. It translates to CASSVEGTSGGRNTQYF.